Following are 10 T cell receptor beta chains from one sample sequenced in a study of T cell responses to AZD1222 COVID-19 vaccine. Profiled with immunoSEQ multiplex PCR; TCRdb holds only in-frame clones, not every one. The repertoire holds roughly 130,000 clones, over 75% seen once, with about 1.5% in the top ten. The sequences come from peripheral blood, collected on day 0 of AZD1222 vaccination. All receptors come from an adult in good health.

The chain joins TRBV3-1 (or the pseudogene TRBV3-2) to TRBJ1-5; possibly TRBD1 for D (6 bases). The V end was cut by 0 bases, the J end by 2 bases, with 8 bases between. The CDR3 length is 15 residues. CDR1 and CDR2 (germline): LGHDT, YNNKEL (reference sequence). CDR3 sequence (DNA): TGTGCCAGCAGCCAAGAGGGGGCACGCAATCAGCCCCAGCATTTT. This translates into CASSQEGARNQPQHF.

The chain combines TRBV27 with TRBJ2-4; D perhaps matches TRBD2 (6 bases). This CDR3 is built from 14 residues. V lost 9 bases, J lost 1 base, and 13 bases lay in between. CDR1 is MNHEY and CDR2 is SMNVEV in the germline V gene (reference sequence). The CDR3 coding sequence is TGTGCCAGTTATAGCGGTTCGGCCAAAAACATTCAGTACTTC. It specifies CASYSGSAKNIQYF.

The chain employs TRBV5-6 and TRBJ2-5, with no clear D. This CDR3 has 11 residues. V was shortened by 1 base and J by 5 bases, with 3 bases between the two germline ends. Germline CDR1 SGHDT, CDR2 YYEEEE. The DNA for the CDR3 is TGTGCCAGCAGCTTGTCTGAGACCCAGTACTTC. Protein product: CASSLSETQYF.

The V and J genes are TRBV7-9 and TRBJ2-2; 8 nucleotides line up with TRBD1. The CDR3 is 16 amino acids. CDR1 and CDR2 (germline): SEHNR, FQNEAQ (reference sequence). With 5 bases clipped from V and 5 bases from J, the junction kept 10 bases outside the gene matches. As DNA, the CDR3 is TGTGCCAGCAGCCAGTCCGGGCAGGGGGCGACCGGGGAGCTGTTTTTT. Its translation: CASSQSGQGATGELFF.

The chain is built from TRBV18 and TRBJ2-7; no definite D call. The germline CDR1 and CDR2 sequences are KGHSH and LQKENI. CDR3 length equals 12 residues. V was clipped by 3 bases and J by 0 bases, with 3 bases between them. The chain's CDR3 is CASSPLSYEQYF. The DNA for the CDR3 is TGTGCCAGCTCACCCCTCTCCTACGAGCAGTACTTC.

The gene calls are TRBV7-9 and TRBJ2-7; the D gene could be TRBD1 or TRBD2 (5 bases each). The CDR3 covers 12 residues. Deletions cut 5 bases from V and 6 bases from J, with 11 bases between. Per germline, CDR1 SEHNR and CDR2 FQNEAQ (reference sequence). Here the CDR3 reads CASSLGTSEQYF. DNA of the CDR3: TGTGCCAGCAGCCTAGGGACCAGCGAGCAGTACTTC.

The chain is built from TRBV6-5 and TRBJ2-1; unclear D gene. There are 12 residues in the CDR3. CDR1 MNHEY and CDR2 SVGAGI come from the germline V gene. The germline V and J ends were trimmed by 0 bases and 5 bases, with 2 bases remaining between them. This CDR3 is CASSYSDNEQFF. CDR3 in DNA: TGTGCCAGCAGTTACTCGGACAATGAGCAGTTCTTC.

The CDR3 coding sequence is TGTGCCAGCAGCTTAGGAGAACAGGGGGGAAAGTTCTTC. Amino acids: CASSLGEQGGKFF. The J gene is TRBJ2-1, the V gene TRBV11-3; 8 nucleotides agree with TRBD1. The germline CDR1 and CDR2 sequences are SGHNT and YENEEA. The CDR3 totals 13 residues. V shed 1 base, J shed 14 bases, and the junction held 7 bases outside the gene matches.

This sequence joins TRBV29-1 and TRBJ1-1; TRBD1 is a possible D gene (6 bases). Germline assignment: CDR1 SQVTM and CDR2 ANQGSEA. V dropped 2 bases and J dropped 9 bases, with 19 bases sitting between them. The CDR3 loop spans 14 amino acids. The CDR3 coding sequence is TGCAGCGTTGAAATAGGGAGGGGGGGGATCAAAGCTTTCTTT. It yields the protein CSVEIGRGGIKAFF.

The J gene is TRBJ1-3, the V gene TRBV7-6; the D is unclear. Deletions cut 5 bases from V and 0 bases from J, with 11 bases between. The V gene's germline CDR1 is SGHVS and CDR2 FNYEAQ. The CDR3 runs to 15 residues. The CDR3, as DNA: TGTGCCAGCAGCCCTGACTCATACTCTGGAAACACCATATATTTT. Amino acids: CASSPDSYSGNTIYF.